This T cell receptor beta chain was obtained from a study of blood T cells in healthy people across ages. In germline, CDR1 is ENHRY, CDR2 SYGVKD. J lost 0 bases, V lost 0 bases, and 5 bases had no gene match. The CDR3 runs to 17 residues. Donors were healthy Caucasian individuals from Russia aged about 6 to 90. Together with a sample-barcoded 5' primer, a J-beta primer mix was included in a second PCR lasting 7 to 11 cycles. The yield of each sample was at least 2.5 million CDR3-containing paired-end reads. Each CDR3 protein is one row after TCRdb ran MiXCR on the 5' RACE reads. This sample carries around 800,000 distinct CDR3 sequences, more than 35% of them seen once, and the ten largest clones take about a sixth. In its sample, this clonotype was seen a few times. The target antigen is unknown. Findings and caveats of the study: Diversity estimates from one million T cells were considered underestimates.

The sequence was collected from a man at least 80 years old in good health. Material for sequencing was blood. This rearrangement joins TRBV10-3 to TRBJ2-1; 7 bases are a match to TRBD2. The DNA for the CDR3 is TGTGCCATCAGTGAGTCGAGGGCTAGCGGCTCCTACAATGAGCAGTTCTTC. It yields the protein CAISESRASGSYNEQFF.